This TCR beta chain derives from a study of Ad26.COV2.S vaccination and SARS-CoV-2 variants. Overall study: The donor was enrolled in the Ad26.COV2.S arm of the COV1001 trial. Once, or twice with 56 days between doses, Ad26.COV2.S was given intramuscularly. Study outcomes and limitations: Vaccine and placebo recipients had similar non-spike TCR breadth.

This clone was seen a handful of times. Its specificity is unknown. Assay used: immunoSEQ multiplex PCR; TCRdb lists only in-frame clones, some missing. This table holds around 300,000 clones, around nine tenths found once. This CDR3 region has 18 residues. The germline V and J ends were trimmed by 1 base and 0 bases, with 16 bases remaining between them. Germline V gene data show CDR1 as KGHSH and CDR2 as LQKENI. Treatment: roughly 18 received Ad26.COV2.S at low or high dose, single or two shots; about 5 received placebo; per-sample allocation not given. The investigators took samples on day 63 after the first vaccine or placebo injection. Boston provided a donor who was an adult aged 18-55 years.

The chain employs TRBV18 and TRBJ1-5; tentative D call: TRBD1 (5 bases). The clonotype originates from a person aged 18-65 years who received the Ad26.COV2.S COVID-19 vaccine or a placebo. Sequencing used peripheral blood, obtained in a trial of Ad26.COV2.S vaccine versus placebo. CDR3 in amino acids: CASSPRRDHEYSNQPQHF. CDR3 DNA sequence: TGTGCCAGCTCACCACGAAGGGACCACGAATATAGCAATCAGCCCCAGCATTTT.